In this sample, the clone carrying this T cell receptor (beta chain) turned up many times. Antigen: not known. TCRdb reprocessed the reads with MiXCR, giving one entry per CDR3 protein. The table has 200,000 to 300,000 distinct CDR3 sequences, 10% to 15% seen once. The data are from a study of T cell repertoires in cytomegalovirus infection. About the research overall: Evidence of both CMV infection and a matching HLA type came from public TCR beta signatures. Notes on the study in general: In two of eight donors, the top clonotype was HLA-C-restricted CMV-specific.

This receptor was obtained from a human donor in good health (CMV status not recorded). Some clones in this sample may be carry-over from other donors' samples. The sequenced sample was PBMCs.

This CDR3 is CASSLEMGTTYEQYF. For the CDR3, the DNA is TGTGCCAGCAGCTTAGAAATGGGGACAACCTACGAGCAGTACTTC. This chain connects TRBV7-2 to TRBJ2-7, with a tentative D call TRBD1 (6 bases). Germline V gene sequence: CDR1 SGHTA, CDR2 FQGNSA. Trimming took 1 base from V and 2 from J, leaving 12 bases between them. CDR3 length: 15 residues.